The 31 T cell receptor beta chains below were found in one sample sequenced in a study of graft-versus-host responses after intestinal transplantation. Using immunoSEQ multiplex PCR, the repertoire was profiled, and TCRdb retains in-frame clones only, with some absent. The table has some 40,000 clones, under 90% seen once; the top ten hold over 6%. Sequenced here: PBMCs, sampled 260 to 270 days after transplant. These receptors all come from a human patient who received an intestinal transplant, so some T cells may come from the graft donor.

V usage is TRBV4-1 and J usage is TRBJ2-2; a weak D match, TRBD1 (5 bases). Germline V gene data show CDR1 as MGHRA and CDR2 as YSYEKL. V was shortened by 1 base and J by 3 bases, with 9 bases between the two germline ends. CDR3 length: 15 amino acids. CDR3 amino acids: CASSQVPRDTGELFF. The CDR3 nucleotides are TGCGCCAGCAGCCAAGTCCCCAGGGACACCGGGGAGCTGTTTTTT.

The CDR3 reads CASRLYTEAFF. The DNA of the CDR3 is TGTGCCAGCAGGTTGTACACTGAAGCTTTCTTT. J is TRBJ1-1 and V is TRBV7-6; D is ambiguous. From germline, CDR1 is SGHVS and CDR2 FNYEAQ. The CDR3 has 11 amino acids. V was clipped by 6 bases and J by 3 bases, with 5 bases between them.

This clone was counted a few times. The chain links TRBV6-1 to TRBJ1-5, with 7 bases fitting TRBD1. Germline loops: CDR1 MNHNS, CDR2 SASEGT. CDR3 size: 15 residues. After removal of 4 bases from V and 0 bases from J, the junction contained 3 bases not matched to a gene. As DNA, the CDR3 is TGTGCCAGCAGTGGGACAGGTTATAGCAATCAGCCCCAGCATTTT. Amino acid sequence: CASSGTGYSNQPQHF.

J is TRBJ1-3 and V is TRBV5-1, with D unresolved. V gave up 4 bases and J gave up 5 bases, with 19 bases separating them. Per germline, CDR1 SGHRS and CDR2 YFSETQ. This CDR3 is 16 amino acids long. The CDR3 is CASSPPSGDQRNTIYF. The CDR3 bases are TGCGCCAGCAGCCCACCTTCCGGGGATCAGAGAAACACCATATATTTT.

This clone occurred once. The genes are TRBV13 and TRBJ1-2; the D gene is possibly TRBD1 (5 bases). CDR3 length equals 14 residues. Looked up from germline, CDR1 is PRHDT and CDR2 is FYEKMQ (reference sequence). V shed 1 base and J shed 8 bases, with 14 bases lying between them. The CDR3 region has the DNA TGTGCCAGCAGCTTAGACAGACAACGGGGGGGCTACACCTTC. It translates to CASSLDRQRGGYTF.

V is TRBV5-1 and J is TRBJ1-2, with a weak D call TRBD1 (5 bases). Trimming took off 3 bases at V and 7 bases at J, with 16 bases between the two ends. The CDR3 is 14 residues long. Per the germline V gene, CDR1 is SGHRS and CDR2 is YFSETQ. In DNA form, the CDR3 reads TGCGCCAGCAGCTGGGTTTCGGGGACCTTTGGCTACACCTTC. Translating gives CASSWVSGTFGYTF.

This clone was detected only a few times. This chain uses TRBV20-1 with TRBJ2-5, with D possibly TRBD2 on 7 matching bases. The CDR3 spans 11 residues. Germline V gives CDR1 DFQATT, CDR2 SNEGSKA (reference sequence). V was pared by 7 bases and J by 4 bases, with 10 bases between. The CDR3 region is CSVGGPETQYF. CDR3 coding DNA: TGCAGTGTGGGGGGGCCAGAGACCCAGTACTTC.

The chain is built from TRBV5-1 and TRBJ2-5; D not resolved. The CDR3 is 14 residues long. CDR1 is SGHRS, CDR2 YFSETQ, per germline. V dropped 4 bases and J dropped 9 bases, with 19 bases sitting between them. CDR3 nucleotide sequence: TGCGCCAGCAGCGCCTACGAGCCGAATAATCCCCAGTACTTC. This codes for CASSAYEPNNPQYF.

The chain is built from TRBV5-1 and TRBJ2-1, with D possibly TRBD1 on 6 matching bases. V was pared by 4 bases and J by 4 bases, with 15 bases between. This CDR3 region has 15 residues. Germline lookup yields CDR1 SGHRS and CDR2 YFSETQ. CDR3 coding DNA: TGCGCCAGCAGCCCGGACGGACAGCCATACAATGAGCAGTTCTTC. Residues: CASSPDGQPYNEQFF.

The gene calls are TRBV5-6 and TRBJ2-3; 7 bases map to TRBD1. Unmatched junction bases numbered 7, after V lost 1 base and J lost 2 bases. The CDR3 is 16 amino acids. CDR1 and CDR2 (germline): SGHDT, YYEEEE. The CDR3 DNA is TGTGCCAGCAGCTTGCTCCAGGGGGACCTCACAGATACGCAGTATTTT. Translated: CASSLLQGDLTDTQYF.

The CDR3 nucleotides are TGTGCCAGCGGGGGGGGAACTGAAGCTTTCTTT. The encoded protein is CASGGGTEAFF. V is TRBV6-5 and J is TRBJ1-1; TRBD1 is a possible D gene (5 bases). This CDR3 is 11 amino acids long. CDR1 MNHEY and CDR2 SVGAGI come from the germline V gene. The germline V and J ends were trimmed by 8 bases and 5 bases, with 9 bases remaining between them.

The sample holds a few counts of this clone. The chain has TRBV4-2 and TRBJ2-2; perhaps TRBD2 as D (5 bases). V lost 0 bases, J lost 6 bases, and 8 bases lay in between. The CDR3 length is 14 residues. Per the germline V gene, CDR1 is LGHNA and CDR2 is YNFKEQ. CDR3 sequence reads: CASSQDHGAGELFF. In DNA, the CDR3 is TGTGCCAGCAGCCAAGATCACGGGGCCGGGGAGCTGTTTTTT.

The chain carries TRBV4-1 and TRBJ1-2; the D is unclear. The CDR3 has 15 amino acids. The V gene lost 2 bases and the J gene lost 8 bases, with 18 bases spanning the gap. Germline-derived CDR1 and CDR2 are MGHRA and YSYEKL. In DNA form, the CDR3 reads TGCGCCAGCAGCCAACGCCTCTTAGATGACCGAGGCTACACCTTC. Its protein product is CASSQRLLDDRGYTF.

The V gene is TRBV6-5, the J gene TRBJ2-3; D might be TRBD1 or TRBD2, each matching 5 bases. This CDR3 spans 15 amino acids. Germline CDR1 is MNHEY and CDR2 is SVGAGI. Trimming pared 6 bases from V and 6 bases from J, leaving 19 bases between. The CDR3 loop is CASSPVGLRRDTQYF. In nucleotides, the CDR3 is TGTGCCAGCAGCCCCGTGGGGCTCCGGAGGGATACGCAGTATTTT.

This clone was observed a single time. This chain uses TRBV23-1 with TRBJ1-6, with 9 bases aligning to TRBD1. TRBV23-1 is an ORF, with its function uncertain. The CDR3 sequence is 16 residues long. Germline trimming cut 4 bases from V and 3 bases from J; bases unmatched to any gene: 4. The CDR3, as DNA: TGCGCCAGCAGTCCCCGGGACAGGGACTATAATTCACCCCTCCACTTT. It specifies CASSPRDRDYNSPLHF.

CDR3 in DNA: TGTGCCACCAGCAGATTTGCTAGTCCGAACACTGAAGCTTTCTTT. Protein product: CATSRFASPNTEAFF. The chain combines TRBV15 with TRBJ1-1; D unresolved. Trimming left V 2 bases short and J 1 base short, with 11 bases between. This CDR3 region has 15 residues. Germline lookup yields CDR1 LNHNV and CDR2 YYDKDF (reference sequence).

The rearrangement joins TRBV2 to TRBJ1-1, with D unclear. The V gene lost 6 bases and the J gene lost 1 base, with 12 bases spanning the gap. CDR3 length equals 14 residues. The germline V gene encodes CDR1 SNHLY and CDR2 FYNNEI. For the CDR3, the DNA is TGTGCCAGCAGCCAGATGACTACGAACACTGAAGCTTTCTTT. This codes for CASSQMTTNTEAFF.

V gene TRBV6-1 combines with J gene TRBJ1-1; 8 bases fit TRBD1. The CDR3 runs 14 residues. V shed 11 bases, J shed 6 bases, and the junction held 14 bases outside the gene matches. From germline, CDR1 is MNHNS and CDR2 SASEGT. The DNA of the CDR3 is TGTGCCGCGGACGACTATAACAGGGGGTCTGAAGCTTTCTTT. This sequence encodes CAADDYNRGSEAFF.

This clone was observed once. V is TRBV11-2 and J is TRBJ1-1; D perhaps matches TRBD1 (5 bases). The CDR3 has 15 residues. The germline V and J ends were trimmed by 2 bases and 5 bases, with 15 bases remaining between them. Germline V gene sequence: CDR1 SGHAT, CDR2 FQNNGV. Here the CDR3 reads CASSLSQGMGTEAFF. The CDR3 region has the DNA TGTGCCAGCAGCTTATCCCAGGGAATGGGGACTGAAGCTTTCTTT.

The genes are TRBV5-4 and TRBJ1-6; D gene unclear. Trimming removed 0 bases at V and 6 bases at J, with 4 bases between. The CDR3 has 13 residues. Germline lookup yields CDR1 SGHNT and CDR2 YYREEE (reference sequence). The CDR3 loop reads CASSLGLNSPLHF. The CDR3 coding sequence is TGTGCCAGCAGCTTGGGACTTAATTCACCCCTCCACTTT.

The J gene is TRBJ2-7, the V gene TRBV6-1; perhaps D is TRBD1 or TRBD2 (5 bases each). CDR3 size: 16 residues. V lost 4 bases, J lost 4 bases, and 20 bases lay in between. CDR1 is MNHNS, CDR2 SASEGT, per germline. CDR3 nucleotides: TGTGCCAGCAGTGCATCGGACGGGACCTCCAATTACGAGCAGTACTTC. Protein sequence: CASSASDGTSNYEQYF.

V and J are TRBV9 and TRBJ2-4; D call uncertain. V lost 8 bases and J lost 3, with 9 bases in between. CDR3 length: 12 residues. From germline, CDR1 is SGDLS and CDR2 YYNGEE. The CDR3 coding sequence is TGTGCCAGGGTCCGAAACAAAAACATTCAGTACTTC. It yields the protein CARVRNKNIQYF.

The chain links TRBV19 to TRBJ2-5; D perhaps matches TRBD2 (5 bases). Judging by the DNA end, TRBJ2-7 fits better; the J call may be wrong. Germline V lookup: CDR1 LNHDA, CDR2 SQIVND (reference sequence). The CDR3 spans 14 residues. CDR3 bases: TGTGCCAGTAGTATGGGCGGGCCTCTCTACGAGCAGTACTTC. This encodes CASSMGGPLYEQYF.

This clone was counted once. The chain carries TRBV7-9 and TRBJ2-1; D uncertain. V was trimmed by 5 bases and J by 3 bases, leaving 5 bases between them. The CDR3 consists of 12 residues. Germline CDR1 and CDR2: SEHNR and FQNEAQ (reference sequence). CDR3 sequence reads: CASSTNYNEQFF. The DNA of the CDR3 is TGTGCCAGCAGCACTAACTACAATGAGCAGTTCTTC.

The rearrangement joins TRBV11-2 to TRBJ2-5, with 7 bases matching TRBD2. This CDR3 spans 16 amino acids. With V trimmed by 0 bases and J by 2 bases, 6 bases remained unmatched. CDR1 is SGHAT and CDR2 is FQNNGV in the germline V gene. CDR3 in DNA: TGTGCCAGCAGCTTAGATCTGGGAGGGCTGCAAGAGACCCAGTACTTC. Translated, it gives CASSLDLGGLQETQYF. Full variable domain (rest looked up from reference TRBV11-2 and TRBJ2-5): EAGVAQSPRYKIIEKRQSVAFWCNPISGHATLYWYQQILGQGPKLLIQFQNNGVVDDSQLPKDRFSAERLKGVDSTLKIQPAKLEDSAVYLCASSLDLGGLQETQYFGPGTRLLVL.

The chain uses TRBV5-4 and TRBJ2-7; D tentatively reads TRBD1 or TRBD2 (5 bases each). This CDR3 has 14 amino acids. Per germline, CDR1 SGHNT and CDR2 YYREEE (reference sequence). Trimming pared 4 bases from V and 0 bases from J, leaving 11 bases between. The DNA of the CDR3 is TGTGCCAGCAGCCGGGACGCCAGCTCCTACGAGCAGTACTTC. Translating gives CASSRDASSYEQYF. Full variable domain (rest looked up from reference TRBV5-4 and TRBJ2-7): ETGVTQSPTHLIKTRGQQVTLRCSSQSGHNTVSWYQQALGQGPQFIFQYYREEENGRGNFPPRFSGLQFPNYSSELNVNALELDDSALYLCASSRDASSYEQYFGPGTRLTVT.

The CDR3 loop reads CASSLARGGRTDTQYF. DNA of the CDR3: TGTGCCAGCAGCTTAGCGCGCGGAGGGAGGACAGATACGCAGTATTTT. V and J are TRBV7-9 and TRBJ2-3, with D maybe TRBD2 (6 bases). Germline lookup yields CDR1 SEHNR and CDR2 FQNEAQ (reference sequence). Trimming removed 0 bases from V and 3 bases from J, with 13 bases in between. This CDR3 region has 16 residues.

The count of this clone is one. This sequence joins TRBV25-1 and TRBJ1-4; D call uncertain. The CDR3 is made up of 12 amino acids. V lost 6 bases and J lost 8, with 10 bases in between. Germline V gene lookup returns CDR1 MGHDK and CDR2 SYGVNS. This CDR3 reads CASRSGREKLFF. CDR3 coding DNA: TGTGCCAGCAGGTCCGGGAGGGAAAAACTGTTTTTT.

V gene TRBV28 combines with J gene TRBJ2-3; unclear D gene. This CDR3 spans 15 amino acids. Germline CDR1 and CDR2: MDHEN and SYDVKM. V lost 7 bases, J lost 0 bases, and 14 bases lay in between. DNA for the CDR3: TGTGCCAGCACGACCGCCTCCCCTAGCACAGATACGCAGTATTTT. This gives the protein CASTTASPSTDTQYF.

Only one count was recorded for this clone. The chain is built from TRBV7-9 and TRBJ1-1; 8 nucleotides line up with TRBD1. This CDR3 spans 14 amino acids. Germline CDR1 is SEHNR and CDR2 is FQNEAQ (reference sequence). With 8 bases clipped from V and 0 bases from J, the junction kept 5 bases outside the gene matches. CDR3 DNA: TGTGCCAGCCGGGACAGGCCCATGAACACTGAAGCTTTCTTT. Protein: CASRDRPMNTEAFF. Variable domain in full (rest from reference TRBV7-9 and TRBJ1-1): DTGVSQNPRHKITKRGQNVTFRCDPISEHNRLYWYRQTLGQGPEFLTYFQNEAQLEKSRLLSDRFSAERPKGSFSTLEIQRTEQGDSAMYLCASRDRPMNTEAFFGQGTRLTVV.

The chain joins TRBV6-1 to TRBJ1-1; maybe TRBD1 (6 bases). Germline values: CDR1 MNHNS, CDR2 SASEGT. The CDR3 spans 15 residues. V lost 4 bases and J lost 1, with 13 bases in between. Here the CDR3 reads CASSGPGAGNTEAFF. CDR3 nucleotide sequence: TGTGCCAGCAGTGGTCCGGGGGCCGGGAACACTGAAGCTTTCTTT.